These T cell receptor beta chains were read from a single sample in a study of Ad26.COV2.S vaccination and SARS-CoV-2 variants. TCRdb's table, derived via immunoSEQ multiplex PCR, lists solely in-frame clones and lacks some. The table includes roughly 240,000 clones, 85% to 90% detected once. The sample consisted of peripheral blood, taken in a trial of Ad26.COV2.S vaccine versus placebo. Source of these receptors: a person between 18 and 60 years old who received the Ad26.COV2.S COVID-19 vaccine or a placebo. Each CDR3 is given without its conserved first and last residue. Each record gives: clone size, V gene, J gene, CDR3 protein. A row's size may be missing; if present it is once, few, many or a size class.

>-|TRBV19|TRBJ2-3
ASRATGSRTDTQY
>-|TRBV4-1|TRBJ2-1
ASSQTLANEQF
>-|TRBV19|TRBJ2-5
ASSIDPLGETQY
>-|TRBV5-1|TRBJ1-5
ASSLSGVNQPQH
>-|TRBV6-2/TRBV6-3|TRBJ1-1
ASSHDRGRTEAF
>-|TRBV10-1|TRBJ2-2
ASSEIQNTGELF
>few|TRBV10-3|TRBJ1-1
AISAGTAEAF
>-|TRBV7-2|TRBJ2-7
ASRGGAGSSYEQY
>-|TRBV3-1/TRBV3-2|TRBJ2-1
ASSLTSGGAVEQF
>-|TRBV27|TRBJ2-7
ASSLGHEQY
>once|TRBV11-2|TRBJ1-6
ASSTQRRQGSPLH
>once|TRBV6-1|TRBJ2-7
ASSDQRPGTGRNREQY
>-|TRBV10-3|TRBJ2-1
AISEWDSPRNEQF